These 21 T cell receptor beta chains originate from one sample sequenced in a study of CD8+ T cells in alopecia areata. Extraction and reverse transcription of RNA yielded cDNA as the sequencing template. The protocol was immunoSEQ multiplex PCR, while the TCRdb copy is restricted to in-frame clones and leaves out a portion. The data contain 200,000 or so clones, approximately 53% of them singletons. What was sequenced was CD8+ T cells sorted from blood. These receptors all stem from a human donor in good health.

The rearrangement links TRBV6-5 to TRBJ2-1; no reliable D call. Germline lookup yields CDR1 MNHEY and CDR2 SVGAGI. The CDR3 totals 13 residues. Trimming left V 5 bases short and J 4 bases short, with 9 bases between. CDR3 sequence reads: CASSDTEYNEQFF. The CDR3 DNA is TGTGCCAGCAGTGACACGGAATACAATGAGCAGTTCTTC.

This clone has a single count. The rearrangement uses TRBV7-2 and TRBJ1-1; D not certain. Germline V lookup: CDR1 SGHTA, CDR2 FQGNSA. Trimming removed 5 bases at V and 3 bases at J, with 10 bases between. The CDR3 is made up of 13 amino acids. The CDR3 DNA sequence: TGTGCCAGCAGCCCGAACGGATACACTGAAGCTTTCTTT. Its translation is CASSPNGYTEAFF. Drawing the rest from reference TRBV7-2 and TRBJ1-1, the complete variable domain is GAGVSQSPSNKVTEKGKDVELRCDPISGHTALYWYRQSLGQGLEFLIYFQGNSAPDKSGLPSDRFSAERTGGSVSTLTIQRTQQEDSAVYLCASSPNGYTEAFFGQGTRLTVV.

The V call is TRBV27, the J call TRBJ2-5, with 7 nucleotides matching TRBD2. This CDR3 spans 15 amino acids. The germline V gene has CDR1 MNHEY and CDR2 SMNVEV (reference sequence). The junction had 9 bases not matched to a gene; V was cut back by 8 bases and J by 0 bases. CDR3 in amino acids: CASSTWEGNQETQYF. Here the CDR3 DNA reads TGTGCCAGCTCTACCTGGGAGGGAAACCAAGAGACCCAGTACTTC.

CDR3 protein: CASSQGPGDRYF. DNA for the CDR3: TGTGCCAGCAGCCAAGGTCCAGGGGACCGGTACTTC. The chain combines TRBV14 with TRBJ2-7, with D tentatively TRBD1 (6 bases). V was shortened by 1 base and J by 12 bases, with 13 bases between the two germline ends. The CDR3 consists of 12 residues. Germline V gene data show CDR1 as SGHDN and CDR2 as FVKESK. Full variable domain (rest looked up from reference TRBV14 and TRBJ2-7): EAGVTQFPSHSVIEKGQTVTLRCDPISGHDNLYWYRRVMGKEIKFLLHFVKESKQDESGMPNNRFLAERTGGTYSTLKVQPAELEDSGVYFCASSQGPGDRYFGPGTRLTVT.

V usage is TRBV10-3 and J usage is TRBJ2-7, with a possible D match to TRBD1 (5 bases). The CDR3 has 16 amino acids. Germline V gene sequence: CDR1 ENHRY, CDR2 SYGVKD. V was shortened by 2 bases and J by 1 base, with 15 bases between the two germline ends. The CDR3 sequence is CAISELDSDPSYEQYF. The CDR3 nucleotides are TGTGCCATCAGTGAGCTAGACAGTGACCCGTCCTACGAGCAGTACTTC.

J is TRBJ2-7 and V is TRBV4-2; 7 positions agree with TRBD1. The ends lost 4 bases at V and 3 bases at J; junction bases unmatched: 0. Germline CDR1 is LGHNA and CDR2 is YNFKEQ. The CDR3 extends over 12 amino acids. Here the CDR3 reads CASSPGGYEQYF. Written as DNA, the CDR3 is TGTGCCAGCAGCCCAGGGGGCTACGAGCAGTACTTC.

This clone has just a few counts. The rearrangement joins TRBV27 to TRBJ1-2, with D perhaps TRBD1 (6 bases). The V gene's germline CDR1 is MNHEY and CDR2 SMNVEV (reference sequence). The length of the CDR3 is 16 residues. The V and J ends lost 0 bases and 3 bases respectively, with 14 bases between them. The CDR3 loop reads CASSLSTGSGHYGYTF. In DNA form, the CDR3 reads TGTGCCAGCAGTTTATCAACAGGGAGCGGCCACTATGGCTACACCTTC.

This sequence joins TRBV5-8 and TRBJ2-5; D gene ambiguous. The J call is uncertain, as TRBJ2-7 better fits the DNA end. CDR1 SGHTS and CDR2 YDEGEE come from the germline V gene. The CDR3 totals 11 residues. CDR3 nucleotides: TGTGCCAGCAGCTTGACATCCGAGCAGTACTTC. Its protein is CASSLTSEQYF.

A single count supports this clone. The chain uses TRBV25-1 and TRBJ1-2; a weak D match, TRBD1 (5 bases). V was pared by 1 base and J by 7 bases, with 13 bases between. This CDR3 contains 14 residues. Looked up from germline, CDR1 is MGHDK and CDR2 is SYGVNS. Here the CDR3 reads CASSESGGARGYTF. The CDR3 DNA sequence: TGTGCCAGCAGTGAATCGGGCGGGGCGCGTGGCTACACCTTC.

This clone was picked up a small number of times. V is TRBV19 and J is TRBJ1-5; 7 bases fit TRBD1. The CDR3 is 12 amino acids. The germline CDR1 and CDR2 sequences are LNHDA and SQIVND (reference sequence). After removal of 7 bases from V and 8 bases from J, the junction contained 5 bases not matched to a gene. DNA for the CDR3: TGTGCCAGTACTAGGGGGCTGGAGCCCCAGCATTTT. The encoded protein is CASTRGLEPQHF.

This clone was detected a few times. V and J are TRBV2 and TRBJ2-6; D gene uncertain. V was trimmed by 4 bases and J by 0 bases, leaving 10 bases between them. The CDR3 spans 16 residues. Germline CDR1 SNHLY, CDR2 FYNNEI. This CDR3 reads CASSGNSVSGANVLTF. In DNA form, the CDR3 reads TGTGCCAGCAGTGGCAACTCCGTCTCTGGGGCCAACGTCCTGACTTTC. Full variable domain (rest looked up from reference TRBV2 and TRBJ2-6): EPEVTQTPSHQVTQMGQEVILRCVPISNHLYFYWYRQILGQKVEFLVSFYNNEISEKSEIFDDQFSVERPDGSNFTLKIRSTKLEDSAMYFCASSGNSVSGANVLTFGAGSRLTVL.

This clone was seen only a few times. V gene TRBV5-4 combines with J gene TRBJ1-1; D gene ambiguous. CDR3 length equals 13 residues. Germline V gene lookup returns CDR1 SGHNT and CDR2 YYREEE (reference sequence). V was pared by 0 bases and J by 1 base, with 4 bases between. The CDR3 here is CASSLAGNTEAFF. The DNA of the CDR3 is TGTGCCAGCAGCTTGGCAGGGAACACTGAAGCTTTCTTT.

This clone has only a few counts. V gene TRBV4-1 combines with J gene TRBJ1-1, with unresolved D. Trimming took 1 base from V and 4 from J, leaving 4 bases between them. CDR1 is MGHRA, CDR2 YSYEKL, per germline. The CDR3 has 12 residues. This CDR3 reads CASSQGSTEAFF. CDR3 nucleotides: TGCGCCAGCAGCCAAGGGAGCACTGAAGCTTTCTTT.

This clone was counted only a few times. This chain links TRBV7-9 with TRBJ1-6; D is perhaps TRBD1 (5 bases). Germline V gene sequence: CDR1 SEHNR, CDR2 FQNEAQ (reference sequence). The V and J ends lost 7 bases and 0 bases respectively, with 10 bases between them. The CDR3 extends over 15 amino acids. The CDR3 reads CASNQGSSYNSPLHF. The CDR3 region has the DNA TGTGCCAGCAACCAGGGAAGCTCCTATAATTCACCCCTCCACTTT.

The chain links TRBV13 to TRBJ1-2; perhaps TRBD1 as D (5 bases). Germline V lookup: CDR1 PRHDT, CDR2 FYEKMQ (reference sequence). The ends were cut back, 6 bases at V and 8 bases at J, with 16 bases in the middle. The CDR3 is 13 residues long. DNA of the CDR3: TGTGCCAGCAGTTCCGTCAGGGAGGGGGGCTACACCTTC. Its protein is CASSSVREGGYTF.

V usage is TRBV5-1 and J usage is TRBJ2-1; D not certain. CDR3 length: 12 residues. From germline, CDR1 is SGHRS and CDR2 YFSETQ. The V end was cut by 0 bases, the J end by 5 bases, with 3 bases between. The CDR3 spells CASSLADNEQFF. CDR3 in DNA: TGCGCCAGCAGCTTGGCCGACAATGAGCAGTTCTTC.

A word on this clone: Germline is not matched at one junction end, which may reflect a read error. The rearrangement uses TRBV14 and TRBJ1-2; TRBD1 might be the D (5 bases). This CDR3 is 11 amino acids long. CDR1 is SGHDN, CDR2 FVKESK, per germline. CDR3 protein: CASSQSRVAIF. DNA for the CDR3: TGTGCCAGCAGCCAATCCAGGGTGGCGATCTTC.

The table lists this clone with a few counts. V and J are TRBV9 and TRBJ2-3; 7 nucleotides align to TRBD2. The V segment lost 0 bases and the J segment 1 base; nucleotides outside the gene matches: 2. In germline, CDR1 is SGDLS, CDR2 YYNGEE. CDR3 size: 15 residues. The CDR3 coding sequence is TGTGCCAGCAGCGTAGTTGCGGGGGGCACAGATACGCAGTATTTT. It translates to CASSVVAGGTDTQYF. Full variable domain (rest looked up from reference TRBV9 and TRBJ2-3): DSGVTQTPKHLITATGQRVTLRCSPRSGDLSVYWYQQSLDQGLQFLIQYYNGEERAKGNILERFSAQQFPDLHSELNLSSLELGDSALYFCASSVVAGGTDTQYFGPGTRLTVL.

This clone has more than one count but fewer than ten. The J gene is TRBJ2-7, the V gene TRBV6-5, with a possible D match to TRBD1 (8 bases). The germline V gene encodes CDR1 MNHEY and CDR2 SVGAGI. Deletions cut 0 bases from V and 2 bases from J, with 14 bases between. The CDR3 is made up of 16 amino acids. The CDR3 protein is CASSYSAGQAPYEQYF. For the CDR3, the DNA is TGTGCCAGCAGTTACTCAGCGGGACAGGCACCCTACGAGCAGTACTTC.

The rearrangement uses TRBV2 and TRBJ1-2; D is unresolved. The germline V gene encodes CDR1 SNHLY and CDR2 FYNNEI. The CDR3 extends over 15 amino acids. V was shortened by 1 base and J by 4 bases, with 13 bases between the two germline ends. The CDR3: CASSEVPGVGYGYTF. The CDR3 nucleotides read TGTGCCAGCAGTGAAGTTCCAGGAGTAGGCTATGGCTACACCTTC.

V and J are TRBV29-1 and TRBJ2-1, with D possibly TRBD2 on 6 matching bases. The CDR3 extends over 13 amino acids. Germline V CDR1 and CDR2: SQVTM, ANQGSEA. The germline V and J ends were trimmed by 5 bases and 6 bases, with 14 bases remaining between them. The CDR3 is CSVTKTSLNEQFF. CDR3 DNA sequence: TGCAGCGTTACTAAGACTAGTCTCAATGAGCAGTTCTTC.